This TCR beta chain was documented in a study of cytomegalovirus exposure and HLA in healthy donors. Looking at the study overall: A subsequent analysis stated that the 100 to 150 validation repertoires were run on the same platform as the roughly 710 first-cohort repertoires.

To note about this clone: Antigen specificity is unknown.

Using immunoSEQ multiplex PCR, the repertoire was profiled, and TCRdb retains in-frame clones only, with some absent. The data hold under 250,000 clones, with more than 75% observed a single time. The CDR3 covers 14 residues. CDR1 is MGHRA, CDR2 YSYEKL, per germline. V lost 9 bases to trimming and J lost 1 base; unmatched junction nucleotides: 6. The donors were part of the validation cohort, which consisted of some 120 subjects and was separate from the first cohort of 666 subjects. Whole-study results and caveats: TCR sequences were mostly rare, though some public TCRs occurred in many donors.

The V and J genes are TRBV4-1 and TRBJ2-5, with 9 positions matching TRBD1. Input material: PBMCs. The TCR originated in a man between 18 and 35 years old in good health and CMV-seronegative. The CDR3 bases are TGCGCCAGTTCCCCGGGACAGGGCCAAGAGACCCAGTACTTC. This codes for CASSPGQGQETQYF.